This T cell receptor (beta chain) emerged from a study of cytomegalovirus exposure and HLA in healthy donors. Findings and caveats of the study: Several of the most significant clusters appeared linked to common viral pathogens, based on a later analysis.

Trimming took off 2 bases at V and 1 base at J, with 8 bases between the two ends. This CDR3 contains 14 residues. Germline CDR1 and CDR2: MNHNS and SASEGT. The PCR ran on 60 Vbeta and 13 Jbeta primers. Libraries were prepared by immunoSEQ multiplex PCR; TCRdb keeps only in-frame clonotypes and omits some of them. The sample carries about 86,000 clones, around 70% recorded once. This clone was recorded a few times. Its antigen is undetermined. The sequence was collected from a man in his 60s in good health and CMV-seronegative. Material: PBMCs. This chain uses TRBV6-1 with TRBJ1-1, with D possibly matching TRBD1 (5 bases). CDR3 nucleotide sequence: TGTGCCAGCAGTGAATTGGGGGGGAACACTGAAGCTTTCTTT. Translating it yields CASSELGGNTEAFF.